This T cell receptor (beta chain) came from a study of T cells after yellow fever vaccination. About the research overall: When fractions had low cell numbers, they were prepared with SMART-Seq v4 Ultra Low Input.

TCRdb redid the calling of the 5' RACE reads with MiXCR, one entry per CDR3 protein. The sample shows a few hundred thousand distinct CDR3 sequences, about 3.5% of them seen only once. V was pared by 3 bases and J by 3 bases, with 10 bases between. This CDR3 is 14 amino acids long. CDR1 SGHDT and CDR2 YYEEEE come from the germline V gene. The input for sequencing was PBMCs, taken on the day of the yellow fever booster vaccination. This TCR was sampled from a man aged 18 to 29 who received the YFV17D yellow fever vaccine. This rearrangement joins TRBV5-6 to TRBJ1-5; maybe TRBD1 (6 bases). The CDR3 region has the DNA TGTGCCAGCAGCTCGACAGGCCTCAATCAGCCCCAGCATTTT. Its translation is CASSSTGLNQPQHF.